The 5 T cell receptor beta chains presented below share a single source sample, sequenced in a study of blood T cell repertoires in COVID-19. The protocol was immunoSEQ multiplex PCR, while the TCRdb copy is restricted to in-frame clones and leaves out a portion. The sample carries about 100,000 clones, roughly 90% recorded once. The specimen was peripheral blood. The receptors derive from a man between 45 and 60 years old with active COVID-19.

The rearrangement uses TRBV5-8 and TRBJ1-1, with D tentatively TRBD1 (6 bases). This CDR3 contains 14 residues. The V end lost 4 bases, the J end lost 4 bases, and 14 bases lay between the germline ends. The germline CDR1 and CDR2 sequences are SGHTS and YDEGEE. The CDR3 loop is CASSLRTGITEAFF. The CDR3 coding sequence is TGTGCCAGCAGCCTGCGAACAGGGATCACTGAAGCTTTCTTT.

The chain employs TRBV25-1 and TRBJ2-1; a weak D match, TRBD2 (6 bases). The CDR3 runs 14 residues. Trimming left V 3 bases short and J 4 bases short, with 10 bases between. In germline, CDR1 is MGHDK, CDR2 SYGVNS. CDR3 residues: CASSDRGEYNEQFF. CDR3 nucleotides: TGTGCCAGCAGTGACCGCGGGGAGTACAATGAGCAGTTCTTC.

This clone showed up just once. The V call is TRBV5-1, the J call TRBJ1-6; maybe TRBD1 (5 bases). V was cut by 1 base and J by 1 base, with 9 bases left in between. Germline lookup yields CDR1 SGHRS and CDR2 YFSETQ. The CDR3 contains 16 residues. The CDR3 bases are TGCGCCAGCAGCTTGACAGGACCTTCCTATAATTCACCCCTCCACTTT. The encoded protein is CASSLTGPSYNSPLHF.

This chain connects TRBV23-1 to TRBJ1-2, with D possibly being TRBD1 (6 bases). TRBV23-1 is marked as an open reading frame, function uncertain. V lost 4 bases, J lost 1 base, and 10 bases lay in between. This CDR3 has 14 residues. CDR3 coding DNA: TGCGCCAGCAGTCGGGACACTCTTAACTATGGCTACACCTTC. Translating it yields CASSRDTLNYGYTF.

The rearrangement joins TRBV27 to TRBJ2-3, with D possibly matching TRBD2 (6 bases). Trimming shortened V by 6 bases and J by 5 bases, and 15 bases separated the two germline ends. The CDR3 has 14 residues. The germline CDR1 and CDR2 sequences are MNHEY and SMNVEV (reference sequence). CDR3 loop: CASSGGGTGDTQYF. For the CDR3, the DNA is TGTGCCAGCAGCGGGGGTGGGACTGGAGATACGCAGTATTTT.